This TCR beta chain was sequenced during a study of PD-L1 blockade in urothelial cancer. Measured with immunoSEQ multiplex PCR; TCRdb has only the in-frame clones, and not every one. This sample carries approximately 120,000 clones, 86% of them seen once, and the ten largest clones take 2.4%. Concerning this clone: Its antigen is unknown.

The ends were cut back, 3 bases at V and 6 bases at J, with 13 bases in the middle. Per germline, CDR1 PRHDT and CDR2 FYEKMQ (reference sequence). CDR3 length: 14 amino acids. Noted time point: peripheral blood 6 weeks after treatment start. Notes on the study in general: Below-median blood TCR clonality before treatment forecast better survival.

The sequencing used PBMCs, collected around atezolizumab (anti-PD-L1) treatment. The chain recombines TRBV13 with TRBJ2-3, with a possible D match to TRBD2 (7 bases). This sequence was found in a man aged 45-60 years with urothelial cancer. The chain's CDR3 is CASSFGLGGDTQYF. The CDR3 region has the DNA TGTGCCAGCAGCTTCGGACTAGGGGGGGATACGCAGTATTTT.